These T cell receptor beta chains were read from a single sample in a study of T cell responses to AZD1222 COVID-19 vaccine. Using immunoSEQ multiplex PCR, the repertoire was profiled, and TCRdb retains in-frame clones only, with some absent. The data contain roughly 180,000 clones, 88% of them singletons. This specimen consisted of peripheral blood, obtained on day 0 of AZD1222 vaccination. The source is an adult in good health. Both conserved end residues are part of each CDR3. The order of the fields is J gene, CDR3 length, V gene, clone size, CDR3 protein. Size is stated for part of the rows, as once, few or many counts, or as a class when the clone is expanded.

J: TRBJ2-7; length: 14; V: TRBV28; size: NA; CDR3: CASSPGLAGGSPHF
J: TRBJ2-2; length: 14; V: TRBV7-3; size: NA; CDR3: CASSQTSYTGELFF
J: TRBJ2-7; length: 12; V: TRBV12-3/TRBV12-4; size: NA; CDR3: CASSSFRYEQYF
J: TRBJ1-1; length: 16; V: TRBV19; size: NA; CDR3: CASSMGQVFRGTEAFF
J: TRBJ1-4; length: 14; V: TRBV15; size: NA; CDR3: CATSRGTGSEKLFF
J: TRBJ2-3; length: 17; V: TRBV15; size: once; CDR3: CATSRTGSTRGADTQYF
J: TRBJ1-1; length: 13; V: TRBV6-4; size: NA; CDR3: CASSDILGTKAFF
J: TRBJ2-7; length: 16; V: TRBV15; size: NA; CDR3: CATSGPITGLSYEQYF
J: TRBJ2-1; length: 17; V: TRBV4-3; size: NA; CDR3: CASSQGTSQGGLDEQFF
J: TRBJ1-1; length: 16; V: TRBV27; size: NA; CDR3: CASSLSTRGPVTEAFF
J: TRBJ2-2; length: 13; V: TRBV6-2/TRBV6-3; size: NA; CDR3: CASSRAATGELFF
J: TRBJ1-4; length: 14; V: TRBV7-9; size: NA; CDR3: CASTVQGTNEKLFF
J: TRBJ2-3; length: 9; V: TRBV20-1; size: NA; CDR3: CSASDTQYF
J: TRBJ2-7; length: 13; V: TRBV28; size: NA; CDR3: CASSDRVLYEQYF
J: TRBJ2-1; length: 16; V: TRBV9; size: NA; CDR3: CASSAYGTSDYNEQFF
J: TRBJ2-2; length: 16; V: TRBV27; size: NA; CDR3: CASRLDRGPFTGELFF
J: TRBJ2-7; length: 16; V: TRBV28; size: once; CDR3: CASSPQQRPTFYEQYF
J: TRBJ1-1; length: 15; V: TRBV7-9; size: NA; CDR3: CASSLAFGEGTEAFF
J: TRBJ1-5; length: 14; V: TRBV19; size: once; CDR3: CASRWVYSNQPQHF
J: TRBJ2-5; length: 16; V: TRBV25-1; size: once; CDR3: CASSGGRTSGAETQYF
J: TRBJ2-2; length: 18; V: TRBV3-1/TRBV3-2; size: NA; CDR3: CASSQIIRDRGNTGELFF
J: TRBJ2-5; length: 14; V: TRBV15; size: NA; CDR3: CATTRGDSQETQYF
J: TRBJ2-7; length: 16; V: TRBV10-2; size: NA; CDR3: CASSRTSGRDTYEQYF
J: TRBJ1-2; length: 13; V: TRBV7-9; size: NA; CDR3: CASSSGINYGYTF
J: TRBJ2-3; length: 16; V: TRBV30; size: NA; CDR3: CAWSLRGGASIDTQYF
J: TRBJ2-1; length: 12; V: TRBV5-1; size: NA; CDR3: CASSLANGEKFF
J: TRBJ1-2; length: 14; V: TRBV5-1; size: NA; CDR3: CASSNGTGGFGYTF
J: TRBJ2-1; length: 16; V: TRBV24-1; size: NA; CDR3: CATSDSALANYNEQFF
J: TRBJ2-7; length: 11; V: TRBV6-2/TRBV6-3; size: NA; CDR3: CASSYLGEQYF
J: TRBJ1-6; length: 20; V: TRBV28; size: NA; CDR3: CASSSPWLSGRGSYNSPLHF
J: TRBJ1-6; length: 17; V: TRBV19; size: few; CDR3: CASTKPSGGVGNSPLHF
J: TRBJ2-3; length: 15; V: TRBV6-2/TRBV6-3; size: NA; CDR3: CASSITSGGTDTQYF
J: TRBJ2-7; length: 13; V: TRBV7-3; size: NA; CDR3: CASSSTGMGEQYF